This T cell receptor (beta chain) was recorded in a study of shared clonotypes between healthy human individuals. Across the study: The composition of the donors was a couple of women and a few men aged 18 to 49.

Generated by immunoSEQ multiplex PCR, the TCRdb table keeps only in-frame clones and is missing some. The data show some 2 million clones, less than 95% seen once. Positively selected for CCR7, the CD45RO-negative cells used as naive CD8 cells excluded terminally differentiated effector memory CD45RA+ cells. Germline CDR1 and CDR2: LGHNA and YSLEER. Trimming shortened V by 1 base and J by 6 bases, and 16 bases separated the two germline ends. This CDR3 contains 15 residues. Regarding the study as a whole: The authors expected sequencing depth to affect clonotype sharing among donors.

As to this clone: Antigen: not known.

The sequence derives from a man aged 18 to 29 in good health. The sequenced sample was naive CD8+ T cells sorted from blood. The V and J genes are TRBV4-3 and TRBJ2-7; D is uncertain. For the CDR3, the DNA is TGCGCCAGCAGCCAAGTTCGCGGAGCTTACGGCGAGCAGTACTTC. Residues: CASSQVRGAYGEQYF.